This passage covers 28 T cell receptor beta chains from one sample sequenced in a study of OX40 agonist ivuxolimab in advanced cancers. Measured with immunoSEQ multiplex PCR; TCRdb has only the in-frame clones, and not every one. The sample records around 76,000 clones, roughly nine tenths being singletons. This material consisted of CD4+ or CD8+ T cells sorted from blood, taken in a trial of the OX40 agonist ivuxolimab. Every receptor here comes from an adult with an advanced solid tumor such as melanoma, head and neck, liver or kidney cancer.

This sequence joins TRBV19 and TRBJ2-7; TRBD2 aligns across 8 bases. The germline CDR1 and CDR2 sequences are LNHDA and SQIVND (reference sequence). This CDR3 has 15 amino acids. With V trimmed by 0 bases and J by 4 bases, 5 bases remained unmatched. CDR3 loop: CASSIERGGGYEQYF. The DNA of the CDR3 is TGTGCCAGTAGTATAGAACGGGGGGGCGGATACGAGCAGTACTTC.

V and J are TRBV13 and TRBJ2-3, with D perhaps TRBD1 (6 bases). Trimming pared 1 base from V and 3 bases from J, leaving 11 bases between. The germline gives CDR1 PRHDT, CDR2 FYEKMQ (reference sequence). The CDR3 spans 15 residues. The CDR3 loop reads CASSLEQGRTDTQYF. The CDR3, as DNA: TGTGCCAGCAGCTTAGAACAGGGACGGACAGATACGCAGTATTTT.

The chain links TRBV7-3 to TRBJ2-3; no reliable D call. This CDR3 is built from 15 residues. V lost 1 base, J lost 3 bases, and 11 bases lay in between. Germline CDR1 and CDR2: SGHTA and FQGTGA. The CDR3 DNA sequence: TGTGCCAGCAGCTTAATGGGTCAGGATACAGATACGCAGTATTTT. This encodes CASSLMGQDTDTQYF. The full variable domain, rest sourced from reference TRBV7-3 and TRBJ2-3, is GAGVSQTPSNKVTEKGKYVELRCDPISGHTALYWYRQSLGQGPEFLIYFQGTGAADDSGLPNDRFFAVRPEGSVSTLKIQRTERGDSAVYLCASSLMGQDTDTQYFGPGTRLTVL.

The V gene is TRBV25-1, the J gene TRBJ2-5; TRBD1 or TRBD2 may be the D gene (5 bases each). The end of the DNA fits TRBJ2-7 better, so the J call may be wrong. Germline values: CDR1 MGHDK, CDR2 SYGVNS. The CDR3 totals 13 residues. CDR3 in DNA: TGTGCCAGCAGCCGGGACGGTACCTACGAGCAGTACTTC. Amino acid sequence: CASSRDGTYEQYF.

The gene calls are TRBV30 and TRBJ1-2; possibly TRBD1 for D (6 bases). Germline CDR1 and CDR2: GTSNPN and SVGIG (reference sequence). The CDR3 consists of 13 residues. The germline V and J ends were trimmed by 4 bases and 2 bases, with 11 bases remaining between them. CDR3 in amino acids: CAWISGANYGYTF. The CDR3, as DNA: TGTGCCTGGATCTCAGGGGCCAACTATGGCTACACCTTC.

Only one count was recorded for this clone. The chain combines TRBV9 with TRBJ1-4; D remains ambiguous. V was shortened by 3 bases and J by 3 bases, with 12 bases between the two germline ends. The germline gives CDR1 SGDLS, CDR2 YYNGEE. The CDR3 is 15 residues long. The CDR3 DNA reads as TGTGCCAGCAGCGCCTTGGGGTTGGCTAATGAAAAACTGTTTTTT. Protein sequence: CASSALGLANEKLFF. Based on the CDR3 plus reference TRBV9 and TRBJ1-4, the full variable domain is DSGVTQTPKHLITATGQRVTLRCSPRSGDLSVYWYQQSLDQGLQFLIQYYNGEERAKGNILERFSAQQFPDLHSELNLSSLELGDSALYFCASSALGLANEKLFFGSGTQLSVL.

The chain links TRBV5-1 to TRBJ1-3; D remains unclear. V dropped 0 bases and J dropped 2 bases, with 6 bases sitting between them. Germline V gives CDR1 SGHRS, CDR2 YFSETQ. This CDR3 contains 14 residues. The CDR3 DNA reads TGCGCCAGCAGCTTGGGGTCCGCTGGAAACACCATATATTTT. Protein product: CASSLGSAGNTIYF.

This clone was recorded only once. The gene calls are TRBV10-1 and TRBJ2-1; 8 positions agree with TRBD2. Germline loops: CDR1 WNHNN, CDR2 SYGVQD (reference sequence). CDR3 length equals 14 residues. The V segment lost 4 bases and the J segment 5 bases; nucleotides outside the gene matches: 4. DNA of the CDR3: TGCGCCAGCAGTGTTAGCGGGGCGGACAATGAGCAGTTCTTC. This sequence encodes CASSVSGADNEQFF.

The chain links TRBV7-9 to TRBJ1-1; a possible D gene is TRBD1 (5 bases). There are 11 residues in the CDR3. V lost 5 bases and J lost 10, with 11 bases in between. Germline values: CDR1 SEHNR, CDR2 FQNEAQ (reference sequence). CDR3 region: CASSPGRPAFF. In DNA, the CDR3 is TGTGCCAGCAGCCCGGGACGCCCAGCTTTCTTT.

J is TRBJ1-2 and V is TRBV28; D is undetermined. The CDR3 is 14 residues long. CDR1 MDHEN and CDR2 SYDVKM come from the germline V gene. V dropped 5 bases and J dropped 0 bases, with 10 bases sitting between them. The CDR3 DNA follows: TGTGCCAGCAGTAATATGAGTTCTAACTATGGCTACACCTTC. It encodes CASSNMSSNYGYTF.

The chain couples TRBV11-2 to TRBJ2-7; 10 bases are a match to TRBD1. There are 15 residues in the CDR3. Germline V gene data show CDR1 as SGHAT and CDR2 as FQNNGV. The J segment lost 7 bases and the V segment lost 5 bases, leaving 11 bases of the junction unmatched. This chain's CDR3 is CASSEGTGVQGEQYF. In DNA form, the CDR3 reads TGTGCCAGCAGCGAGGGGACAGGGGTTCAGGGAGAGCAGTACTTC.

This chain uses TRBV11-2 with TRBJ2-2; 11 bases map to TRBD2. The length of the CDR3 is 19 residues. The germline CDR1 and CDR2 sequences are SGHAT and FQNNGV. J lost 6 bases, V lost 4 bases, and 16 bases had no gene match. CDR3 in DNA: TGTGCCAGCAGCTCCGAGATTCCTTCACTAGCGGGAGTTGCCGGGGAGCTGTTTTTT. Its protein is CASSSEIPSLAGVAGELFF.

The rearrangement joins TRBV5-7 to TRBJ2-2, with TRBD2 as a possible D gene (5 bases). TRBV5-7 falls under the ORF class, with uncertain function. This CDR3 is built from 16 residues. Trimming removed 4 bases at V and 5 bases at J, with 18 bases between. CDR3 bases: TGTGCCAGCAGCGCAGACTACCCGGGATGGACCGGGGAGCTGTTTTTT. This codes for CASSADYPGWTGELFF.

This chain's CDR3 is CSVERGEAFF. CDR3 DNA sequence: TGCAGCGTTGAGAGGGGTGAAGCTTTCTTT. The V and J genes are TRBV29-1 and TRBJ1-1, with a weak D call TRBD1 (5 bases). The CDR3 is 10 residues long. Germline CDR1 and CDR2: SQVTM and ANQGSEA. V was pared by 3 bases and J by 7 bases, with 6 bases between.

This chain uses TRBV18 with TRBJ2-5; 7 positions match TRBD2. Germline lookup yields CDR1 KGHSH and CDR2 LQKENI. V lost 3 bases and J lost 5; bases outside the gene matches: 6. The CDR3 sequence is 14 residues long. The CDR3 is CASSPGDYRETQYF. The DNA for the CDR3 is TGTGCCAGCTCACCCGGGGACTACCGGGAGACCCAGTACTTC.

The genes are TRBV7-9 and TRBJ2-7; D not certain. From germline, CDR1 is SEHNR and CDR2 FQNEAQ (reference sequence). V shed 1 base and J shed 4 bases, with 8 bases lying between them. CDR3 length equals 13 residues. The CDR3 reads CASSLESAYEQYF. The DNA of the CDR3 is TGTGCCAGCAGCTTAGAATCAGCTTACGAGCAGTACTTC. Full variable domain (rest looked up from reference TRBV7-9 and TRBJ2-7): DTGVSQNPRHKITKRGQNVTFRCDPISEHNRLYWYRQTLGQGPEFLTYFQNEAQLEKSRLLSDRFSAERPKGSFSTLEIQRTEQGDSAMYLCASSLESAYEQYFGPGTRLTVT.

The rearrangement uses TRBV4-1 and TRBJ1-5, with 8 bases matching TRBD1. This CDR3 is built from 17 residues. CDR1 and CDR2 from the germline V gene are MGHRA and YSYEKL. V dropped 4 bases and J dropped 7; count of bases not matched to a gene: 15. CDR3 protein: CASSPYPPGTGEQPQHF. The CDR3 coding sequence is TGCGCCAGCAGCCCCTATCCACCTGGGACAGGAGAACAGCCCCAGCATTTT.

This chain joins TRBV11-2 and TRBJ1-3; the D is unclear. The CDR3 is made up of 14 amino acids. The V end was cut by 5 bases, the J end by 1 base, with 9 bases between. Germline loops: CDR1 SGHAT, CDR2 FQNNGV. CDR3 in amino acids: CASSAPHSGNTIYF. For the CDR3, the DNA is TGTGCCAGCAGCGCGCCTCATTCTGGAAACACCATATATTTT.

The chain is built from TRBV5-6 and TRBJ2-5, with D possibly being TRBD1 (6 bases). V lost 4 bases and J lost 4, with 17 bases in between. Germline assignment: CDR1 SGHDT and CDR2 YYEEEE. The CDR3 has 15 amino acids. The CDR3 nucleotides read TGTGCCAGCAGCCGAGACTGGGGGCAGCCAGAGACCCAGTACTTC. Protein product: CASSRDWGQPETQYF. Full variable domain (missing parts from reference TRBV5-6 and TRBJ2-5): DAGVTQSPTHLIKTRGQQVTLRCSPKSGHDTVSWYQQALGQGPQFIFQYYEEEERQRGNFPDRFSGHQFPNYSSELNVNALLLGDSALYLCASSRDWGQPETQYFGPGTRLLVL.

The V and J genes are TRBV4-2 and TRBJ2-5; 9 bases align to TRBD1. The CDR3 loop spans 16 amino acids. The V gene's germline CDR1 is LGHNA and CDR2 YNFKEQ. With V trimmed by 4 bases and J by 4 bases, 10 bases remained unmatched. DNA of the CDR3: TGTGCCAGCAGCCCCGCCGAACAGGGGGCAGGAGAGACCCAGTACTTC. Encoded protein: CASSPAEQGAGETQYF.

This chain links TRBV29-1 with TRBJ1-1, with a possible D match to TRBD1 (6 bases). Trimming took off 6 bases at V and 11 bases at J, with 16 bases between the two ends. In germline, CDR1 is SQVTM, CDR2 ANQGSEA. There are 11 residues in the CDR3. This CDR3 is CSVDILGGAFF. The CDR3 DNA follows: TGCAGCGTAGACATCTTAGGGGGGGCTTTCTTT.

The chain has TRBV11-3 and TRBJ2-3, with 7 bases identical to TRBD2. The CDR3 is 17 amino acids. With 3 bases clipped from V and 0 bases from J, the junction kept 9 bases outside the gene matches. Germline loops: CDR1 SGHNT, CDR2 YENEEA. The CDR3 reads CASSFGSGPRSTDTQYF. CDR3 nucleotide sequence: TGTGCCAGCAGCTTTGGTAGCGGGCCCCGAAGCACAGATACGCAGTATTTT.

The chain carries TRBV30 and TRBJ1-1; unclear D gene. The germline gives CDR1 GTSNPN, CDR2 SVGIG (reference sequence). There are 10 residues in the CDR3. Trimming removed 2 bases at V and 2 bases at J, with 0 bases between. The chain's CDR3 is CAWSNTEAFF. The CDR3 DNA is TGTGCCTGGAGTAACACTGAAGCTTTCTTT.

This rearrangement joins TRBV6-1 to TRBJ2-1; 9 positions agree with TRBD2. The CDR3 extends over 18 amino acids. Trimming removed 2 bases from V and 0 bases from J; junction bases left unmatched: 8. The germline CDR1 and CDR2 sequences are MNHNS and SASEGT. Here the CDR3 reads CASSEWGLATSSYNEQFF. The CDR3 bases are TGTGCCAGCAGTGAATGGGGACTAGCAACGAGCTCCTACAATGAGCAGTTCTTC.

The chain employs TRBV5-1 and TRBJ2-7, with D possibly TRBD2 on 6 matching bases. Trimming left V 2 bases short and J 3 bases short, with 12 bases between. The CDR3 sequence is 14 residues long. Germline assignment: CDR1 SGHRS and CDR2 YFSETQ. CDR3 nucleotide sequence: TGCGCCAGCAGCTTTGGAGGGGTCGGCTACGAGCAGTACTTC. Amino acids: CASSFGGVGYEQYF.

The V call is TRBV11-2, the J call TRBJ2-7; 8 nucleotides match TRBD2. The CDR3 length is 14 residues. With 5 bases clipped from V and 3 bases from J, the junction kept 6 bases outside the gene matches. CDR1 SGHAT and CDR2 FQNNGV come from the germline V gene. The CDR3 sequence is CASSPGLGNYEQYF. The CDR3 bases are TGTGCCAGCAGCCCGGGACTAGGGAACTACGAGCAGTACTTC. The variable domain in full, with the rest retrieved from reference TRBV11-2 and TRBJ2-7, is EAGVAQSPRYKIIEKRQSVAFWCNPISGHATLYWYQQILGQGPKLLIQFQNNGVVDDSQLPKDRFSAERLKGVDSTLKIQPAKLEDSAVYLCASSPGLGNYEQYFGPGTRLTVT.

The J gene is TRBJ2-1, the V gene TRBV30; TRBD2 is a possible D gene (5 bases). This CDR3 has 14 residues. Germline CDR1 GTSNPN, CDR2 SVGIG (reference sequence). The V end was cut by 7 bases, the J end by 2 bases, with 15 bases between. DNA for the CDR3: TGTGCCTCCGTGCGCGAGGGAACCTACAATGAGCAGTTCTTC. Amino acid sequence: CASVREGTYNEQFF.

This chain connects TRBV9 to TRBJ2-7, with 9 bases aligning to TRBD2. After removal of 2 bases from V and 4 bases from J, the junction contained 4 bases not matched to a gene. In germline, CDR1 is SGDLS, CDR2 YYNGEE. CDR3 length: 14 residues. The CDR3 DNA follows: TGTGCCAGCAGCGTGGGGACTAGCCGTTACGAGCAGTACTTC. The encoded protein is CASSVGTSRYEQYF.